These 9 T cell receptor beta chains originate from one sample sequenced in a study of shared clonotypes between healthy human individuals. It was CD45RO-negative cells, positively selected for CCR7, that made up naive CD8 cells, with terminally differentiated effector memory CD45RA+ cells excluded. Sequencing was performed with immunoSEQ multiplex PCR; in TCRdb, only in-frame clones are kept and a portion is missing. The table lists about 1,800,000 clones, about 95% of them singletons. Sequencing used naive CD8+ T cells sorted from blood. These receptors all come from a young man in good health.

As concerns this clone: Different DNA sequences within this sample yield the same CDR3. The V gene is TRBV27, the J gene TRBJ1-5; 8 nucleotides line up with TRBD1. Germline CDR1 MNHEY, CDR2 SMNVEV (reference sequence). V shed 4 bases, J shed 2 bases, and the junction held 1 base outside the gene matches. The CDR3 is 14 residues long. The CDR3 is CASSSGQGNQPQHF. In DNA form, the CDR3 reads TGTGCCAGCAGTTCGGGACAGGGCAATCAGCCCCAGCATTTT.

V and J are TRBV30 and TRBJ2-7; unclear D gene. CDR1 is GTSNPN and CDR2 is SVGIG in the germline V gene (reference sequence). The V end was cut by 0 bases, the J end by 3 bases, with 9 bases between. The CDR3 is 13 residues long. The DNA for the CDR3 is TGTGCCTGGAGTGTAGAAGGAATCTACGAGCAGTACTTC. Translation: CAWSVEGIYEQYF.

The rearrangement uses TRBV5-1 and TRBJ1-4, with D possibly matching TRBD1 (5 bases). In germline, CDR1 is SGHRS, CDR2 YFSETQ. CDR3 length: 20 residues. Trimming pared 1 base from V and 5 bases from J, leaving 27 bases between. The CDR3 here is CASSLLPLSVQQEENEKLFF. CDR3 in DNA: TGCGCCAGCAGCTTGTTGCCGCTTTCCGTACAACAGGAGGAGAATGAAAAACTGTTTTTT.

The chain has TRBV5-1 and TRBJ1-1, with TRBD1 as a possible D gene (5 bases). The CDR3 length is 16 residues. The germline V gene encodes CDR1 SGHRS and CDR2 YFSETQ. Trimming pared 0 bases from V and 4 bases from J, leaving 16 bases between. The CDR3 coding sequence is TGCGCCAGCAGCTTGGAAATCGTGGGGGTCGGCACTGAAGCTTTCTTT. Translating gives CASSLEIVGVGTEAFF.

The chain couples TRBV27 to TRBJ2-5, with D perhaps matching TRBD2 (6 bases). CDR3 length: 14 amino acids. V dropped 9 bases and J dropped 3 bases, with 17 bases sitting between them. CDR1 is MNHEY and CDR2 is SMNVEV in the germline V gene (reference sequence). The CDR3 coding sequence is TGTGCCAGTGCTCCATTGGGACTTAAAGAGACCCAGTACTTC. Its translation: CASAPLGLKETQYF.

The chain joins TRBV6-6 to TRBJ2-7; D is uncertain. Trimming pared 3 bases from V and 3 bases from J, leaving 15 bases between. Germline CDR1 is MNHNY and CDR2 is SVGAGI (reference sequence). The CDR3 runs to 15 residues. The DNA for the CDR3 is TGTGCCAGCAGTTATTCCGGAGACGATGACTACGAGCAGTACTTC. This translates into CASSYSGDDDYEQYF.

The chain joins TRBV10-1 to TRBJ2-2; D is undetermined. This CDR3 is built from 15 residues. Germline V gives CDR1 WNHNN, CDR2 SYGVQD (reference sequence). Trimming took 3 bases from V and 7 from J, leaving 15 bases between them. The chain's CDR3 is CASSDDLASGGELFF. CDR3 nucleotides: TGCGCCAGCAGTGACGACCTGGCGTCGGGCGGGGAGCTGTTTTTT.

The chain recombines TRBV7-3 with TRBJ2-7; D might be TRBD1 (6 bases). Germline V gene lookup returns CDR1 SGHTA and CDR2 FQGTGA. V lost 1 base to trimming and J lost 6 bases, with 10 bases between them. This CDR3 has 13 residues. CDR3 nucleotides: TGTGCCAGCAGCTTAATGAGGGGGAGCGAGCAGTACTTC. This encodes CASSLMRGSEQYF.

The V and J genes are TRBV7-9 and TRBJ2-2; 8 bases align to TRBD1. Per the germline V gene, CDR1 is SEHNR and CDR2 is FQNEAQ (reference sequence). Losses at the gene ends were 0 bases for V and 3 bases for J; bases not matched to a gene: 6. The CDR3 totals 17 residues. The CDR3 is CASSLAGGQGDTGELFF. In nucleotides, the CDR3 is TGTGCCAGCAGCTTAGCAGGCGGACAGGGAGACACCGGGGAGCTGTTTTTT.